These T cell receptor beta chains were read from a single sample in a study of type 1 and type 2 diabetes patients. TCRdb reprocessed the multiplex PCR reads with MiXCR, giving one entry per CDR3 protein. Of about 270,000 distinct CDR3 sequences listed, more than 45% are singletons. The sample taken for sequencing was peripheral blood mononuclear cells (PBMCs). The receptors originated from a young man with type 2 diabetes. Each CDR3 is given with its conserved first and last residue. Each record gives: clone size, D gene, J gene, V gene, CDR3 DNA, CDR3 protein. D genes are given only for firm matches. Clone size is not always given. Where it is, it says once, few, many or a class for expanded clones.

NA,NA,TRBJ1-4,TRBV12-3/TRBV12-4,TGTGCCAGCAGCCAGCACGGCGGAGGCGAAAAACTGTTTTTT,CASSQHGGGEKLFF
many,NA,TRBJ2-5,TRBV24-1,TGTGCCACCAGTGATCCGAGGGAGCAAGAGACCCAGTACTTC,CATSDPREQETQYF
NA,NA,TRBJ1-4,TRBV7-9,TGTGCCAGCAGCTTACTTAATGAAAAACTGTTTTTT,CASSLLNEKLFF
NA,NA,TRBJ2-1,TRBV6-1,TGTGCCAGCAGTGAAGCGCCGGGATTCTACGAGCAGTTCTTC,CASSEAPGFYEQFF
NA,NA,TRBJ2-7,TRBV7-3,TGTGCCAGCAGTTCCCCCCGGGGGAATCTATTGTACGAGCAGTGCTTC,CASSSPRGNLLYEQCF
few,TRBD2,TRBJ2-3,TRBV2,TGTGCCAGCAGTGCTACGACTAGCGGGGGGGCAGATACGCAGTATTTT,CASSATTSGGADTQYF
few,TRBD1,TRBJ1-1,TRBV29-1,TGCAGCGACGGACAGGGGGCGCGGACTGAAGCTTTCTTT,CSDGQGARTEAFF
few,NA,TRBJ1-1,TRBV19,TGTGCCAGTAGTATCGACGGAAGGAACACTGAAGCTTTCTTT,CASSIDGRNTEAFF
NA,TRBD1,TRBJ1-2,TRBV27,TGTGCCAGCAGCGATGGGACAGGGGCTATCTATGGCTACACCTTC,CASSDGTGAIYGYTF
few,NA,TRBJ1-1,TRBV24-1,TGTGCCACCAGTGATCCGAGAAGGGACCACACTGAAGCTTTCTTT,CATSDPRRDHTEAFF
few,NA,TRBJ2-7,TRBV19,TGTGCCAGTAGTATAGATCCAATCGGGGGGCACGGATACGAGCAGTACTTC,CASSIDPIGGHGYEQYF